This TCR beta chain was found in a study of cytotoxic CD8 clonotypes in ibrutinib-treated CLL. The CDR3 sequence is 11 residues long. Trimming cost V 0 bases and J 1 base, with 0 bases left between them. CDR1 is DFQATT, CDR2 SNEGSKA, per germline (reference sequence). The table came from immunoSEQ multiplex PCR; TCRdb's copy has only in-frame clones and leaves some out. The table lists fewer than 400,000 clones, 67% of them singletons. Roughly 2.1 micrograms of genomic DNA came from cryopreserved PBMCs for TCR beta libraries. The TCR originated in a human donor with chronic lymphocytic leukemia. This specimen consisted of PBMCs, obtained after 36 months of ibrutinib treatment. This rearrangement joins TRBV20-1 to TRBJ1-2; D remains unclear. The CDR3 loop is CSARDNYGYTF. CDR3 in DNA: TGCAGTGCTAGAGATAACTATGGCTACACCTTC.